Included here is one TCR beta chain sequence, with context. Its antigen is currently not known. No per-base quality is available; no much larger clone lies one base away. This entry is derived from a study of T cell repertoires in cytomegalovirus infection (dated by TCRdb to the late 2010s). Describing the broader study: Alongside well-studied HLA-B-restricted epitopes, the peptide stimulations were aimed at recently identified HLA-C-restricted CMV epitopes, whose presentation resists viral immunomodulation. The HLA type of each donor mattered for the analysis, because public TCR beta signatures pointed to carriage of CMV infection along with the matching HLA type.

The CDR3 has 13 amino acids, counting the end cysteine and phenylalanine. Only CDR3 DNA is held: 39 bases, read in frame from base 1. The germline ends are 9 bases apart after V is trimmed by 2 bases and J by 6 bases. CDR1 and CDR2 were assigned from the germline V gene as SGHVT and SQSDAQ. Overall results and qualifications from the work: The ex vivo response was dominated by HLA-C-restricted CMV-specific TCR beta clonotypes, which also provided the single most frequent clonotype in two of eight donors. Cumulative frequency of public TCR beta family members discriminated carriers of CMV infection plus the relevant HLA type in this cohort and an independent roughly 330-donor cohort.

This specimen's treatment or condition label, per the study, means: in vitro stimulation with specific CMV peptide epitopes to enrich CMV-specific T cells. Instrument on record: Illumina HiSeq 1500. TCRdb redid the processing of the public reads, applying fastp at Q25 and MiXCR, and retained in-frame beta chains. Rows with one shared CDR3 protein collapse into an entry with the most common genes and DNA. The sample data list around 100,000 distinct CDR3 sequences, and about 30% of these were observed just once. The top ten hold 40% to 45% of the sample. The V gene is TRBV7-4 and the J gene is TRBJ2-3; the D gene is not confidently resolved. The sample consisted of CD8+ T cells from cultured PBMCs, taken from culture after CMV antigen stimulation. The sequence came from a human donor in good health (CMV status not recorded). Some clones in this sample may be carry-over from other donors' samples. The nucleotide sequence is given as TGTGCCAGCAGCTTACCCATCATGGATACGCAGTATTTT. Translated, this gives CASSLPIMDTQYF.